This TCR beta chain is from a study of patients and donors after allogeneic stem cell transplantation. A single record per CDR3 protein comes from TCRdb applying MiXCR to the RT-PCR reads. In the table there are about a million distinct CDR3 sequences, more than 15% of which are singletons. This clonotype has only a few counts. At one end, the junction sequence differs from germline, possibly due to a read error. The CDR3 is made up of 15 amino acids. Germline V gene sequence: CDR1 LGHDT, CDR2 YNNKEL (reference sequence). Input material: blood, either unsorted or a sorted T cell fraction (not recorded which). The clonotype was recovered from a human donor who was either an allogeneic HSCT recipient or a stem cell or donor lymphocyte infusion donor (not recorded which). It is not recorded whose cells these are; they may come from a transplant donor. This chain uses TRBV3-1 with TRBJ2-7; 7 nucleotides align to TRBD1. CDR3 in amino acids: CASSRQGEGSSEQYF. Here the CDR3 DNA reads TGTGCCAGCAGCCGTCAGGGGGAAGGGTCCTCCGAGCAGTACTTC.